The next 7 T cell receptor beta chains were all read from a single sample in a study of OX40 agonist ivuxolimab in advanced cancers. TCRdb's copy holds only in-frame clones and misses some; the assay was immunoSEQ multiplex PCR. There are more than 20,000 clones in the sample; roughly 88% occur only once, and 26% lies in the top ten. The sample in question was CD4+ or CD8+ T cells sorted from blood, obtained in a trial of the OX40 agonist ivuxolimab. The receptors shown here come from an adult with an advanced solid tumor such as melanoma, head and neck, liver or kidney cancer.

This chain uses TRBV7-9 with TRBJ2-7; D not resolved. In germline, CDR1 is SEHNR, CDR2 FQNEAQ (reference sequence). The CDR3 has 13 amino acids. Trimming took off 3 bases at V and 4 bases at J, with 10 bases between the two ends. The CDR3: CASSLGSGYEQYF. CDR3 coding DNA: TGTGCCAGCAGCTTGGGTTCCGGTTACGAGCAGTACTTC.

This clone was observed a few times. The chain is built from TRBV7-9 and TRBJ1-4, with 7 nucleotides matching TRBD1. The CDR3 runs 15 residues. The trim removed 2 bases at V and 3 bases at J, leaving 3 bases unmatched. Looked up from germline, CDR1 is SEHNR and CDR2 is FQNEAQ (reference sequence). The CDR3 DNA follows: TGTGCCAGCAGCTTAAGGGGGCCGGCTAATGAAAAACTGTTTTTT. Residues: CASSLRGPANEKLFF.

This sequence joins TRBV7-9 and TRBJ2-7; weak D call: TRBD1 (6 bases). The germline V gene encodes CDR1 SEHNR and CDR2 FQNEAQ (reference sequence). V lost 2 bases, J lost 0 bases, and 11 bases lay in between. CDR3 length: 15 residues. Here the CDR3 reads CASSLIQGLSYEQYF. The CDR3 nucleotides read TGTGCCAGCAGCTTAATACAGGGCCTCTCCTACGAGCAGTACTTC.

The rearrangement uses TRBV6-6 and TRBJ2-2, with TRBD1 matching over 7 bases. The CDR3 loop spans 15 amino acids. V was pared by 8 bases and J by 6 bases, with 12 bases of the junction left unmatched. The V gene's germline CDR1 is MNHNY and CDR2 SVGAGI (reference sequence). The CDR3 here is CASSSTGSISGELFF. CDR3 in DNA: TGTGCCAGCTCTTCGACAGGGTCGATTTCCGGGGAGCTGTTTTTT.

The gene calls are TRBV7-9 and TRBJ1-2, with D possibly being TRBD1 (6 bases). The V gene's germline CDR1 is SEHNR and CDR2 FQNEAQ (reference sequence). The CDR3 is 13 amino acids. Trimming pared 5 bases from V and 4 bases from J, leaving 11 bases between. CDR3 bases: TGTGCCAGCAGCACCGGGGGCTCCTATGGCTACACCTTC. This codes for CASSTGGSYGYTF.

The CDR3, as DNA: TGTGCCAGCAGTCCAGAGAGACAGGGGGCCTACGAGCAGTACTTC. Its translation: CASSPERQGAYEQYF. The chain combines TRBV28 with TRBJ2-7; 9 bases match TRBD1. After removal of 5 bases from V and 2 bases from J, the junction contained 7 bases not matched to a gene. The CDR3 is 15 residues long. The V gene's germline CDR1 is MDHEN and CDR2 SYDVKM.

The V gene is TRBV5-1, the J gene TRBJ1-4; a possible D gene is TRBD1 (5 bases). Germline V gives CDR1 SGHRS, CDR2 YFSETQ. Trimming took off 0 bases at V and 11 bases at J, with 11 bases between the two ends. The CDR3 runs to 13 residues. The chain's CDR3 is CASSLEGEVKLFF. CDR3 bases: TGCGCCAGCAGCTTGGAAGGGGAAGTTAAACTGTTTTTT.